This entry describes one TCR beta chain. What it binds is not known. CD8+ and CD4+ T cells from blood underwent TCR beta sequencing, which was carried out in a high-throughput format. Both CD4+ and CD8+ T cells were negatively isolated, and TEMRA cells underwent FACS enrichment. This entry belongs to a study of CD8 T cells in Susac syndrome. Study-level points and caveats: By the study's own acknowledgment, its TCR sequencing and HLA analysis included relatively few individuals.

Roughly 0.45 to 1 ug RNA was reverse transcribed with random hexamers. Multiplex immunoSEQ PCR targeted 54 Vbeta and 13 Jbeta TCR beta segments. Each CDR3 protein is one row after TCRdb ran MiXCR on the immunoSEQ multiplex PCR reads. The table lists about 300,000 distinct CDR3 sequences, approximately 90% of them singletons. Trimming took 5 bases from V and 0 from J; bases not matched to a gene: 4. CDR1 is MDHEN, CDR2 SYDVKM, per germline. CDR3 length: 14 amino acids. Input material: CD8+ T cells from PBMCs. The chain combines TRBV28 with TRBJ2-7, with 7 positions matching TRBD1. The origin of this receptor is a human donor with multiple sclerosis. The CDR3 DNA is TGTGCCAGCAGTCCGACAGGGACCTCCTACGAGCAGTACTTC. Amino acids: CASSPTGTSYEQYF.